Listed below are T cell receptor beta chains from one sample, sequenced in a study of shared clonotypes between healthy human individuals. Generated by immunoSEQ multiplex PCR, the TCRdb table keeps only in-frame clones and is missing some. The data hold approximately 1.1 million clones, with about 84% observed a single time. Sequenced sample: memory CD4+ T cells from PBMCs. These receptors came from a man in his late teens or twenties in good health. Some clones in this sample may be carry-over from other donors' samples. Both conserved end residues are part of each CDR3. The order of the fields is V gene, clone size, D gene, J gene, CDR3 protein, CDR3 DNA. The D gene is left open where the match is weak. Only part of the rows carry a size: once, few, many, or a class if the clone is expanded.

TRBV2	.	.	TRBJ1-2	CASRYSLYGYTF	TGTGCCAGCAGGTACAGTCTCTATGGCTACACCTTC
TRBV7-3	.	.	TRBJ1-1	CASSLTPRAMNTEAFF	TGTGCCAGCAGCTTAACCCCAAGAGCCATGAACACTGAAGCTTTCTTT
TRBV7-9	.	TRBD1	TRBJ2-7	CASSPTGGAYEQYF	TGTGCCAGCAGCCCAACAGGGGGCGCCTACGAGCAGTACTTC
TRBV29-1	once	TRBD1	TRBJ2-7	CSVLGDRGGEQYF	TGCAGCGTTTTAGGGGACAGGGGGGGCGAGCAGTACTTC
TRBV28	few	TRBD1	TRBJ2-2	CASSILGQGLVEAGELFF	TGTGCCAGCAGTATCCTGGGACAGGGGTTGGTAGAGGCCGGGGAGCTGTTTTTT
TRBV7-2	.	TRBD1	TRBJ2-5	CASNLDRGETQYF	TGTGCCAGCAACCTGGACAGGGGAGAGACCCAGTACTTC
TRBV11-2	.	.	TRBJ1-6	CASSLRGRGISPLHF	TGTGCCAGCAGCTTACGGGGACGCGGAATCTCACCCCTCCACTTT
TRBV18	.	.	TRBJ2-1	CASSPSGTYNEQFF	TGTGCCAGCTCTCCCAGCGGAACCTACAATGAGCAGTTCTTC
TRBV28	.	TRBD1	TRBJ1-4	CASSLAGTGREKLFF	TGTGCCAGCAGTTTAGCTGGGACAGGGAGGGAAAAACTGTTTTTT
TRBV19	.	.	TRBJ1-2	CASSIIGYGYTF	TGTGCCAGTAGTATTATCGGCTATGGCTACACCTTC
TRBV21-1	.	.	TRBJ2-1	CASSKARGSGAYNEQFF	TGTGCCAGCAGCAAAGCGCGAGGTAGCGGGGCTTACAATGAGCAGTTCTTC
TRBV7-8	few	.	TRBJ2-5	CASSSQETQYF	TGTGCCAGCAGCTCCCAAGAGACCCAGTACTTC
TRBV7-7	.	.	TRBJ2-1	CASSLSGPGEQFF	TGTGCCAGCAGCCTCTCTGGGCCCGGTGAGCAGTTCTTC
TRBV18	.	.	TRBJ2-7	CASSPQHGTTGEQYF	TGTGCCAGCTCACCACAGCATGGAACGACTGGCGAGCAGTACTTC
TRBV5-1	.	TRBD1	TRBJ1-4	CASSLGDRGGTNEKLFF	TGCGCCAGCAGCTTGGGGGACAGGGGAGGAACTAATGAAAAACTGTTTTTT
TRBV11-3	once	.	TRBJ2-2	CASSLDPGTGELFF	TGTGCCAGCAGCTTAGATCCGGGCACCGGGGAGCTGTTTTTT
TRBV28	.	.	TRBJ2-7	CASSSTPPLLGYEQYF	TGTGCCAGCAGTTCCACCCCCCCTCTTCTCGGATACGAGCAGTACTTC
TRBV5-1	.	.	TRBJ2-1	CASSLAGGASYNEQFF	TGCGCCAGCAGCTTGGCTGGGGGGGCCTCCTACAATGAGCAGTTCTTC
TRBV6-1	.	.	TRBJ2-7	CASTPRTLYEQYF	TGTGCCAGCACCCCCAGGACTCTCTACGAGCAGTACTTC
TRBV6-6	.	TRBD2	TRBJ2-1	CASSRLAGGYNEQFF	TGTGCCAGCAGCCGACTAGCGGGAGGATACAATGAGCAGTTCTTC
TRBV6-6	.	TRBD1	TRBJ1-3	CASRPTGGQSGNTIYF	TGTGCCAGCAGGCCAACAGGGGGGCAGTCTGGAAACACCATATATTTT
TRBV28	.	.	TRBJ2-5	CASSLTGPTTQYF	TGTGCCAGCAGTTTAACAGGCCCAACGACCCAGTACTTC
TRBV9	.	TRBD1	TRBJ2-7	CASSGDSYEQYF	TGTGCCAGCAGCGGGGACAGCTACGAGCAGTACTTC
TRBV7-9	.	TRBD2	TRBJ2-7	CASSLAGLAGGREQYF	TGTGCCAGCAGCTTAGCCGGCCTAGCGGGAGGGCGCGAGCAGTACTTC
TRBV15	.	TRBD1	TRBJ2-1	CATSVDRGNYNEQFF	TGTGCCACCAGCGTCGACAGGGGGAACTACAATGAGCAGTTCTTC
TRBV27	once	.	TRBJ2-7	CASRRDSYSYEQYF	TGTGCCAGCCGACGGGACTCCTACTCCTACGAGCAGTACTTC
TRBV15	.	TRBD2	TRBJ2-7	CATSRDPRGALGEQYF	TGTGCCACCAGCAGAGATCCGCGGGGGGCCTTGGGCGAGCAGTACTTC
TRBV11-3	once	.	TRBJ2-7	CASSPQGGGYEQYF	TGTGCCAGCAGCCCACAGGGTGGCGGCTACGAGCAGTACTTC
TRBV5-1	.	TRBD2	TRBJ2-2	CASSFSSGNTGELFF	TGCGCCAGCAGCTTTTCTAGCGGAAACACCGGGGAGCTGTTTTTT
TRBV18	.	.	TRBJ2-3	CASSPPTERDTQYF	TGTGCCAGCTCCCCCCCGACTGAGAGGGATACGCAGTATTTT
TRBV27	.	TRBD1	TRBJ2-5	CASSSNSGGQETQYF	TGTGCCAGCAGCTCAAACTCAGGGGGTCAAGAGACCCAGTACTTC
TRBV5-6	once	TRBD1	TRBJ2-7	CASSGTGGPYEQYF	TGTGCCAGCAGCGGGACAGGGGGCCCCTACGAGCAGTACTTC
TRBV19	.	.	TRBJ1-3	CASSIDETAGNTIYF	TGTGCCAGTAGTATAGACGAGACAGCGGGAAACACCATATATTTT
TRBV28	.	.	TRBJ1-3	CASSSGGSGNTIYF	TGTGCCAGCAGTTCCGGGGGCTCTGGAAACACCATATATTTT
TRBV28	once	.	TRBJ2-3	CASSFGTGLAGSTDTQYF	TGTGCCAGCAGTTTCGGGACAGGGTTAGCGGGAAGCACAGATACGCAGTATTTT
TRBV5-1	.	.	TRBJ2-7	CASSLENNEQYF	TGCGCCAGCAGCTTGGAGAACAACGAGCAGTACTTC
TRBV5-3	.	.	TRBJ1-4	CARSLAGRVGEKLFF	TGTGCCAGAAGCTTGGCCGGGCGGGTCGGTGAAAAACTGTTTTTT
TRBV5-1	.	.	TRBJ2-6	CASNPGSPAGANVLTF	TGCGCCAGCAACCCCGGGTCGCCCGCTGGGGCCAACGTCCTGACTTTC
TRBV28	few	TRBD2	TRBJ2-7	CASSLKTSGTYEQYF	TGTGCCAGCAGTCTGAAGACTAGCGGAACCTACGAGCAGTACTTC
TRBV28	.	TRBD1	TRBJ2-1	CASSPRGTGVYNEQFF	TGTGCCAGCAGTCCGCGCGGGACAGGGGTCTACAATGAGCAGTTCTTC
TRBV19	.	TRBD1	TRBJ2-2	CASSLRGQDTGELFF	TGTGCCAGTAGTTTAAGGGGGCAAGATACCGGGGAGCTGTTTTTT
TRBV5-1	.	TRBD2	TRBJ2-5	CASSLGLAGYNQETQYF	TGCGCCAGCAGCTTGGGACTAGCGGGATACAACCAAGAGACCCAGTACTTC
TRBV28	.	TRBD1	TRBJ1-2	CASTDTGGPFGYTF	TGTGCCAGCACCGATACAGGGGGCCCGTTTGGCTACACCTTC
TRBV14	.	.	TRBJ1-1	CASSQDRGDGTEAFF	TGTGCCAGCAGCCAAGATAGGGGGGATGGCACTGAAGCTTTCTTT
TRBV10-3	once	TRBD2	TRBJ2-3	CAISDRTSGRADTQYF	TGTGCCATCAGCGACCGGACTAGCGGAAGGGCAGATACGCAGTATTTT
TRBV2	.	.	TRBJ2-5	CASSLTETQYF	TGTGCCAGCAGCTTGACGGAGACCCAGTACTTC
TRBV9	once	.	TRBJ1-1	CASSTAGVGRNTEAFF	TGTGCCAGCAGCACCGCAGGGGTGGGTAGGAACACTGAAGCTTTCTTT
TRBV5-1	.	.	TRBJ1-5	CASSLGAGDQPQHF	TGCGCCAGCAGCTTGGGTGCCGGGGATCAGCCCCAGCATTTT
TRBV7-8	.	.	TRBJ2-7	CASSSTQSGPEQYF	TGTGCCAGCAGTTCCACTCAATCGGGGCCCGAGCAGTACTTC